In this sample, the clone carrying this TCR beta chain turned up many times. Its specificity is not known. These data are taken from a study of beta chain features in type 1 diabetes. In germline, CDR1 is SQVTM, CDR2 ANQGSEA. V dropped 8 bases and J dropped 7; count of bases not matched to a gene: 12. The CDR3 is 14 amino acids. Study conclusions and caveats: Moderately but significantly shorter TCRB CDR3s were found in Type 1 diabetes patients in all four CD4+ subsets. Type 1 diabetes patients had VDJ junctions that carried fewer insertions and more deletions.

All of the isolated RNA was reverse transcribed, so expressed TCRB transcripts were sequenced. The assay was immunoSEQ multiplex PCR, and TCRdb's table has in-frame clones only and misses some. The table has roughly 230,000 clones, over 7.5% seen once. The V gene is TRBV29-1, the J gene TRBJ2-1, with 9 positions matching TRBD1. The sequenced material came from naive CD4+ T cells from blood. This sequence originates from a woman aged 18-35 years in good health. DNA for the CDR3: TGCAGCTTCCGGACAGGGGAACTGGGGAATGAGCAGTTCTTC. This sequence encodes CSFRTGELGNEQFF.